The clone carrying this TCR beta chain was counted many times. These data belong to a study of CXCR3 chemokines and chemotherapy response in bladder cancer. With 5 bases clipped from V and 3 bases from J, the junction kept 11 bases outside the gene matches. Germline assignment: CDR1 SGHKS and CDR2 YYEKEE (reference sequence). The CDR3 runs 16 residues. MiXCR, run by TCRdb on the PCR reads, gives a single entry per CDR3 protein. Of 1,200 or so distinct CDR3 sequences listed, about 18% are singletons. This receptor was obtained from a human donor with bladder cancer that did not respond to neoadjuvant chemotherapy. The V and J genes are TRBV5-5 and TRBJ2-1; 7 nucleotides align to TRBD2. The specimen was taken from a patient whose treatment included neoadjuvant chemotherapy. The CDR3 DNA reads TGTGCCAGCAGACGTGGGAGGGACTATCTCTACAATGAGCAGTTCTTC. This gives the protein CASRRGRDYLYNEQFF.